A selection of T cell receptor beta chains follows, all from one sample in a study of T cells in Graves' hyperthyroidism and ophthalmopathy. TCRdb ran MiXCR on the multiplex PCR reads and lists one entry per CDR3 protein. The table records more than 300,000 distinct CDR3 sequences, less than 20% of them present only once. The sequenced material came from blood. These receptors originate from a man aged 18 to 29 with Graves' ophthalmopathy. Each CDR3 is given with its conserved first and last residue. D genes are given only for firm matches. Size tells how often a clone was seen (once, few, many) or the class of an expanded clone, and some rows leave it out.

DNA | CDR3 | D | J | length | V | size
TGTGCCAGCAGTGGGGGTACTGGGGAGACCCAGTACTTC | CASSGGTGETQYF | - | TRBJ2-5 | 13 | TRBV2 | many
TGTGCCAGTAGTATCCCACGGCACACAGATACGCAGTATTTT | CASSIPRHTDTQYF | - | TRBJ2-3 | 14 | TRBV19 | few
TGTGCCAGCAGCGTATGGAACACAGATACGCAGTATTTT | CASSVWNTDTQYF | - | TRBJ2-3 | 13 | TRBV9 | -
TGTGCCAGCAGCTCCTCTGGGATAGCGGTGCAGTTCTTC | CASSSSGIAVQFF | - | TRBJ2-1 | 13 | TRBV7-3 | few
TGTGCCATCAGTGAGGTTGGAGAGACCAACTATGGCTACACCTTC | CAISEVGETNYGYTF | - | TRBJ1-2 | 15 | TRBV10-3 | few
TGCGCCAGCAGTTCAGGGACCTTTAGCAATCAGCCCCAGCATTTT | CASSSGTFSNQPQHF | - | TRBJ1-5 | 15 | TRBV10-2 | -
TGTGCCATCAGTGAGGGGACAGGGAGGTCGGAGACCCAGTACTTC | CAISEGTGRSETQYF | TRBD1 | TRBJ2-5 | 15 | TRBV10-3 | many
TGCAGTGCTGGCAGGAAGAGCTCCTACGAGCAGTACTTC | CSAGRKSSYEQYF | - | TRBJ2-7 | 13 | TRBV20-1 | many
TGTGCCAGCAGTATTACAGGGGAGGATGGCTACACCTTC | CASSITGEDGYTF | TRBD1 | TRBJ1-2 | 13 | TRBV6-1 | many
TGTGCCAGCAGTCCCCCCGGGACAGGGATCTACGAGCAGTACTTC | CASSPPGTGIYEQYF | TRBD1 | TRBJ2-7 | 15 | TRBV28 | many
TGTGCCACCAGTCAAGCACAGGGATTCACCGGGGAGCTGTTTTTT | CATSQAQGFTGELFF | - | TRBJ2-2 | 15 | TRBV24-1 | few
TGTGCCAGCAGTTCGGGAGGGTCTGGAAACACCATATATTTT | CASSSGGSGNTIYF | - | TRBJ1-3 | 14 | TRBV28 | many
TGTGCCAGCAGTTACGAGGGAACGGACTACGAGCAGTACTTC | CASSYEGTDYEQYF | - | TRBJ2-7 | 14 | TRBV6-2/TRBV6-3 | -
TGTGCCAGCAGCTTAGTGGGGACAGGACACAAAGAAGGCTACACCTTC | CASSLVGTGHKEGYTF | TRBD1 | TRBJ1-2 | 16 | TRBV11-2 | -
TGTGCCAGCAGTAGACAAGAGGCCGGGGAGCTGTTTTTT | CASSRQEAGELFF | - | TRBJ2-2 | 13 | TRBV25-1 | -
TGTGCCAGCAATTACAGGCACTCTGGGGCCAACGTCCTGACTTTC | CASNYRHSGANVLTF | - | TRBJ2-6 | 15 | TRBV2 | -
TGTGCCAGCAGCTTCTCCCCTGACACCTACGAGCAGTACTTC | CASSFSPDTYEQYF | - | TRBJ2-7 | 14 | TRBV7-6 | many
TGTGCCAGCAGTTACGGGGGGAATGGTGACACCATATATTTT | CASSYGGNGDTIYF | - | TRBJ1-3 | 14 | TRBV6-5 | few
TGTGCCAGCAGTGCAAACCAAGAGACCCAGTACTTC | CASSANQETQYF | - | TRBJ2-5 | 12 | TRBV27 | many
TGTGCCAGCAGCCCCGTGGGTATACCGGATGGCTACACCTTC | CASSPVGIPDGYTF | - | TRBJ1-2 | 14 | TRBV6-2/TRBV6-3 | -
TGTGCCAGTAGTATTAGCGGACTATCCCAAGAGACCCAGTACTTC | CASSISGLSQETQYF | - | TRBJ2-5 | 15 | TRBV19 | -
TGTGCCAGCAGCATTGGACAGGGACAGGAAAAACTGTTTTTT | CASSIGQGQEKLFF | TRBD1 | TRBJ1-4 | 14 | TRBV11-2 | many
TGCAGTGCTAGATTGTCCCTCACCGGGGAGCTGTTTTTT | CSARLSLTGELFF | - | TRBJ2-2 | 13 | TRBV20-1 | few
TGTGCCAGTAGTATTAACCAGAAAGGGTGGGAGCTGTTTTTT | CASSINQKGWELFF | - | TRBJ2-2 | 14 | TRBV19 | few
TGTGCCACCAGTGATTTTCTCGGGACAGCGACTGCTACGCAGTATTTT | CATSDFLGTATATQYF | TRBD1 | TRBJ2-3 | 16 | TRBV24-1 | -
TGTGCCAGCAGCTTCGGGACTACCCGGCTAGATACGCAGTATTTT | CASSFGTTRLDTQYF | TRBD2 | TRBJ2-3 | 15 | TRBV7-9 | -
TGTGCCAGCAGTTTAACTTGGGACAGAGGCCCCCACTATGGCTACACCTTC | CASSLTWDRGPHYGYTF | TRBD1 | TRBJ1-2 | 17 | TRBV28 | many
TGTGCCAGCTCACCACGGGCAGGAGGTCAAGAGACCCAGTACTTC | CASSPRAGGQETQYF | - | TRBJ2-5 | 15 | TRBV18 | many
TGTGCCAGCAACCTAGCGGGAGTATCCAATGAGCAGTTCTTC | CASNLAGVSNEQFF | TRBD2 | TRBJ2-1 | 14 | TRBV12-3/TRBV12-4 | -
TGTGCCAGCAGTGCCGAGGGGGCCCATAACATTCAGTACTTC | CASSAEGAHNIQYF | TRBD1 | TRBJ2-4 | 14 | TRBV7-9 | -
TGTGCCAGCAGCCAACTATCGAATGAGCAGTACTTC | CASSQLSNEQYF | - | TRBJ2-7 | 12 | TRBV3-1 | many
TGTGCCAGCAGCCAAGGAGCAGCAAACGAGCAGTACTTC | CASSQGAANEQYF | - | TRBJ2-7 | 13 | TRBV14 | many
TGTGCCAGCTCACCACGGTTCTCGGAACCCTCTGGAAACACCATATATTTT | CASSPRFSEPSGNTIYF | - | TRBJ1-3 | 17 | TRBV18 | few
TGTGCCATCAGTGAGTCGACGGGGTGGCCTGAAGCTTTCTTT | CAISESTGWPEAFF | - | TRBJ1-1 | 14 | TRBV10-3 | many
TGCGCCAGCAGCTTGGGATCGACAGGAGACCTGAACACTGAAGCTTTCTTT | CASSLGSTGDLNTEAFF | - | TRBJ1-1 | 17 | TRBV5-1 | many
TGTACCAGCAGCCCGACCCTAGGCAATCAGCCCCAGCATTTT | CTSSPTLGNQPQHF | - | TRBJ1-5 | 14 | TRBV7-2 | -
TGTGCCAGCAGTTTAAGGAGGGGCCCTCCTGGCGAGCAGTACTTC | CASSLRRGPPGEQYF | - | TRBJ2-7 | 15 | TRBV12-3/TRBV12-4 | -
TGTGCCAGCAGCTTGGGGGTGGCTTCTGGGGCCAACGTCCTGACTTTC | CASSLGVASGANVLTF | - | TRBJ2-6 | 16 | TRBV7-3 | many
TGTGCCAGCAGTGGCCCAGGGGGAGTCAATCAGCCCCAGCATTTT | CASSGPGGVNQPQHF | TRBD1 | TRBJ1-5 | 15 | TRBV2 | many
TGTGCCAGCCTACAGGGGGAAACCACAGATACGCAGTATTTT | CASLQGETTDTQYF | TRBD1 | TRBJ2-3 | 14 | TRBV12-3/TRBV12-4 | many
TGTGCCAGCATTGCCTCTGGAAACACCATATATTTT | CASIASGNTIYF | - | TRBJ1-3 | 12 | TRBV28 | -
TGTGCCAGCCCTACTAGGACAATGAACACCGGGGAGCTGTTTTTT | CASPTRTMNTGELFF | - | TRBJ2-2 | 15 | TRBV11-2 | many
TGCGCCAGCAGCTTAGCCACTTTTAGGTTTGGCACTGAAGCTTTCTTT | CASSLATFRFGTEAFF | - | TRBJ1-1 | 16 | TRBV5-1 | many
TGTGCCAGCAGCCAAGACAGACAGGGACATCAGCCCCAGCATTTT | CASSQDRQGHQPQHF | TRBD1 | TRBJ1-5 | 15 | TRBV12-3/TRBV12-4 | -
TGCAGTGCTGCAAAAACCCCGGCTAACTATGGCTACACCTTC | CSAAKTPANYGYTF | - | TRBJ1-2 | 14 | TRBV20-1 | few
TGTGCCAGCAGTGAACCTCAGGGGAGCACTGAAGCTTTCTTT | CASSEPQGSTEAFF | - | TRBJ1-1 | 14 | TRBV25-1 | few
TGTGCCAGTAGTATCCCGGGACTAGCGCGGGGGAAAAACATTCAGTACTTC | CASSIPGLARGKNIQYF | TRBD2 | TRBJ2-4 | 17 | TRBV19 | -
TGCGCCAGCAGCTTGCTTTGGGGACAGGTGGTCTCTGGGGCCAACGTCCTGACTTTC | CASSLLWGQVVSGANVLTF | TRBD1 | TRBJ2-6 | 19 | TRBV5-1 | few
TGTGCCAGCAGTTTGGGAGGGGGGTATTCACCCCTCCACTTT | CASSLGGGYSPLHF | - | TRBJ1-6 | 14 | TRBV27 | few
TGTGCCAGCTCCCTGGGCAGGGATCAATATGGCTACACCTTC | CASSLGRDQYGYTF | - | TRBJ1-2 | 14 | TRBV12-3/TRBV12-4 | many